This T cell receptor (beta chain) originates from a study of T cells in Graves' hyperthyroidism and ophthalmopathy. Study-wide points: A 13 V-J signature model discriminated ophthalmopathy versus stable hyperthyroidism. Onset of ophthalmopathy came a median roughly 6.5 months after the model predicted it. Blood shared most expanded thyroid clonotypes above 0.001.

The germline V gene encodes CDR1 LNHDA and CDR2 SQIVND (reference sequence). The CDR3 runs to 16 residues. Deletions cut 1 base from V and 6 bases from J, with 16 bases between. Researchers amplified the TCR beta CDR3 regions from RNA transcripts. First-round RT-PCR of the TCR CDR3 relied on the HTBI primer set. TCRdb fed the multiplex PCR reads into MiXCR, producing one record per CDR3 protein. The sample holds about 380,000 distinct CDR3 sequences, 13% to 15% seen once. This clonotype came up once. Its antigen is currently unknown. The sequencing sample was made of blood. The sequence came from a woman in her 30s with Graves' ophthalmopathy. This sequence joins TRBV19 and TRBJ2-1, with D possibly TRBD2 on 5 matching bases. The CDR3 is CASSIVFPSGPNEQFF. CDR3 nucleotides: TGTGCCAGTAGTATAGTATTCCCCAGCGGCCCCAATGAGCAGTTCTTC.